These 25 T cell receptor beta chains were sequenced from one sample in a study of shared clonotypes between healthy human individuals (dated by TCRdb to 2018 to 2020). Libraries were prepared through the immunoSEQ multiplex PCR assay. This immuneACCESS table, as held by TCRdb, lists in-frame sequences with V and J called but not all clones. Of the missing ones, under half trace to an unresolved V gene in checked studies; the others have no known cause. This sample lists about 2.4 million clones; about 92% were detected once. The ten largest account for roughly 0.13% of the sample. The specimen was naive CD4+ T cells sorted from blood. The cell subset or site label corresponds to: CD45RA+ positively selected. The receptors stem from a man between 18 and 29 years old in good health.

The V gene is TRBV5-1, the J gene TRBJ2-2; D is undetermined. With 8 bases removed from V and 1 base from J, the gap between germline ends came to 12 bases. This CDR3 region has 14 residues. CDR1 SGHRS and CDR2 YFSETQ come from the germline V gene. The DNA of the CDR3 is TGCGCCAGTTCCGAGACGGGGAACACCGGGGAGCTGTTTTTT. This translates into CASSETGNTGELFF.

This sequence joins TRBV14 and TRBJ2-1; 7 nucleotides align to TRBD2. The CDR3 loop spans 18 amino acids. With 1 base clipped from V and 5 bases from J, the junction kept 14 bases outside the gene matches. Germline V gives CDR1 SGHDN, CDR2 FVKESK. The CDR3: CASSQVAGAGSNHNEQFF. CDR3 DNA sequence: TGTGCCAGCAGCCAAGTCGCCGGAGCGGGGTCAAACCACAATGAGCAGTTCTTC. The variable domain in full, completed from reference TRBV14 and TRBJ2-1, reads EAGVTQFPSHSVIEKGQTVTLRCDPISGHDNLYWYRRVMGKEIKFLLHFVKESKQDESGMPNNRFLAERTGGTYSTLKVQPAELEDSGVYFCASSQVAGAGSNHNEQFFGPGTRLTVL.

The chain recombines TRBV9 with TRBJ2-1, with 7 positions matching TRBD2. Germline trimming cut 0 bases from V and 10 bases from J; bases unmatched to any gene: 7. Per germline, CDR1 SGDLS and CDR2 YYNGEE. CDR3 size: 14 residues. The CDR3 bases are TGTGCCAGCAGCGTAGCAGTTCGGGGGGACGAGCAGTTCTTC. Its protein product is CASSVAVRGDEQFF. The complete variable domain, with remaining parts taken from reference TRBV9 and TRBJ2-1, reads DSGVTQTPKHLITATGQRVTLRCSPRSGDLSVYWYQQSLDQGLQFLIQYYNGEERAKGNILERFSAQQFPDLHSELNLSSLELGDSALYFCASSVAVRGDEQFFGPGTRLTVL.

The chain carries TRBV7-2 and TRBJ2-3; 8 nucleotides align to TRBD2. V shed 5 bases, J shed 1 base, and the junction held 5 bases outside the gene matches. There are 15 residues in the CDR3. Per the germline V gene, CDR1 is SGHTA and CDR2 is FQGNSA. CDR3 loop: CASSHGGARTDTQYF. The CDR3 DNA reads as TGTGCCAGCAGCCACGGGGGGGCCCGCACAGATACGCAGTATTTT.

V and J are TRBV5-1 and TRBJ2-3; possibly TRBD1 for D (6 bases). Germline values: CDR1 SGHRS, CDR2 YFSETQ. V lost 3 bases to trimming and J lost 0 bases, with 11 bases between them. The CDR3 runs 15 residues. In DNA, the CDR3 is TGCGCCAGCAGCTCGAGGGGGATTAGCACAGATACGCAGTATTTT. Translating it yields CASSSRGISTDTQYF.

This clone was detected only once. This chain joins TRBV30 and TRBJ2-2; D may be TRBD2 (5 bases). Per germline, CDR1 GTSNPN and CDR2 SVGIG (reference sequence). The V and J ends lost 6 bases and 0 bases respectively, with 11 bases between them. CDR3 size: 14 residues. CDR3: CACRGQANTGELFF. CDR3 DNA sequence: TGTGCCTGTAGAGGGCAAGCGAACACCGGGGAGCTGTTTTTT.

The sample holds one count of this clone. The chain recombines TRBV18 with TRBJ2-5; weak D call: TRBD1 (6 bases). Germline values: CDR1 KGHSH, CDR2 LQKENI. CDR3 length: 14 amino acids. Trimming removed 3 bases from V and 5 bases from J, with 13 bases in between. CDR3 region: CASSPIQGRETQYF. The CDR3 region has the DNA TGTGCCAGCTCACCTATCCAGGGGCGGGAGACCCAGTACTTC.

The CDR3 spells CSVARGTDTQYF. The CDR3 DNA reads as TGCAGCGTTGCGCGGGGGACAGATACGCAGTATTTT. V gene TRBV29-1 combines with J gene TRBJ2-3; 7 bases are a match to TRBD2. In germline, CDR1 is SQVTM, CDR2 ANQGSEA. The trim removed 4 bases at V and 3 bases at J, leaving 1 base unmatched. The CDR3 spans 12 residues.

The chain recombines TRBV27 with TRBJ1-1, with D possibly TRBD1 on 5 matching bases. The CDR3 covers 13 residues. Germline assignment: CDR1 MNHEY and CDR2 SMNVEV (reference sequence). Trimming shortened V by 5 bases and J by 1 base, and 8 bases separated the two germline ends. The CDR3: CASSVRENTEAFF. In DNA form, the CDR3 reads TGTGCCAGCAGTGTCAGGGAGAACACTGAAGCTTTCTTT.

The chain has TRBV9 and TRBJ2-5; D gene ambiguous. From germline, CDR1 is SGDLS and CDR2 YYNGEE. CDR3 size: 13 residues. V was cut by 4 bases and J by 4 bases, with 11 bases left in between. The CDR3 region is CASSPQNRETQYF. Written as DNA, the CDR3 is TGTGCCAGCAGCCCGCAGAACCGAGAGACCCAGTACTTC.

A single count supports this clone. The rearrangement links TRBV5-1 to TRBJ2-5; TRBD1 is a possible D gene (5 bases). The germline V gene has CDR1 SGHRS and CDR2 YFSETQ. The CDR3 is 13 amino acids. The V gene lost 5 bases and the J gene lost 1 base, with 9 bases spanning the gap. The CDR3 DNA is TGCGCCAGCAGTGGGGCGCCCCAAGAGACCCAGTACTTC. Amino acids: CASSGAPQETQYF. Full variable domain (missing parts from reference TRBV5-1 and TRBJ2-5): KAGVTQTPRYLIKTRGQQVTLSCSPISGHRSVSWYQQTPGQGLQFLFEYFSETQRNKGNFPGRFSGRQFSNSRSEMNVSTLELGDSALYLCASSGAPQETQYFGPGTRLLVL.

V usage is TRBV4-1 and J usage is TRBJ2-5, with D maybe TRBD2 (5 bases). V was pared by 2 bases and J by 2 bases, with 18 bases between. Germline CDR1 MGHRA, CDR2 YSYEKL. This CDR3 is built from 17 residues. As DNA, the CDR3 is TGCGCCAGCAGCCAACGCCCAGGTAGTCGGGAACAAGAGACCCAGTACTTC. Its translation is CASSQRPGSREQETQYF.

The chain links TRBV28 to TRBJ1-1; no firm D call. The germline V gene encodes CDR1 MDHEN and CDR2 SYDVKM. The CDR3 consists of 14 residues. V was cut by 8 bases and J by 4 bases, with 17 bases left in between. The CDR3 here is CASHSASWGTEAFF. The CDR3 coding sequence is TGTGCCAGCCACTCCGCGTCGTGGGGCACTGAAGCTTTCTTT. The full variable domain, rest sourced from reference TRBV28 and TRBJ1-1, is DVKVTQSSRYLVKRTGEKVFLECVQDMDHENMFWYRQDPGLGLRLIYFSYDVKMKEKGDIPEGYSVSREKKERFSLILESASTNQTSMYLCASHSASWGTEAFFGQGTRLTVV.

This chain uses TRBV6-4 with TRBJ1-5; D unclear. The CDR3 sequence is 13 residues long. V was clipped by 5 bases and J by 2 bases, with 7 bases between them. The germline gives CDR1 MRHNA, CDR2 SNTAGT. For the CDR3, the DNA is TGTGCCAGCAGTTATAACGGCAATCAGCCCCAGCATTTT. It codes for CASSYNGNQPQHF.

This clone was seen a handful of times. The junction differs from germline at one of its ends, possibly a read error. DNA for the CDR3: TGTGCCAGTAGTGTCCCCGGGACTCCCGTTCAGTCCCAGCATTTT. This codes for CASSVPGTPVQSQHF. The V and J genes are TRBV19 and TRBJ1-5; possibly TRBD1 for D (5 bases). Germline values: CDR1 LNHDA, CDR2 SQIVND (reference sequence). This CDR3 has 15 amino acids.

This chain uses TRBV19 with TRBJ2-2, with 8 bases identical to TRBD2. The V gene end was trimmed by 3 bases and the J gene end by 1 base; junction bases not matched to a gene: 7. CDR3 length equals 17 residues. Germline loops: CDR1 LNHDA, CDR2 SQIVND (reference sequence). The CDR3 DNA follows: TGTGCCAGTAGTATGGTCGGCGGGAGGAGGAACACCGGGGAGCTGTTTTTT. It translates to CASSMVGGRRNTGELFF.

This chain connects TRBV9 to TRBJ2-3; 10 bases map to TRBD1. The CDR3 has 15 residues. Germline V gene data show CDR1 as SGDLS and CDR2 as YYNGEE. V trimming: 9 bases; J trimming: 6 bases; junction bases outside the gene matches: 13. CDR3 nucleotides: TGTGCCATTGAAACCGGGGACAGGGGAGAGGATACGCAGTATTTT. Amino acid sequence: CAIETGDRGEDTQYF.

This sequence joins TRBV4-1 and TRBJ2-7; possibly TRBD2 for D (6 bases). V lost 0 bases and J lost 4, with 16 bases in between. CDR3 length: 16 residues. The V gene's germline CDR1 is MGHRA and CDR2 YSYEKL. DNA of the CDR3: TGCGCCAGCAGCCAAGATCATGGCGGGGAGCTATACGAGCAGTACTTC. This codes for CASSQDHGGELYEQYF.

The V gene is TRBV9, the J gene TRBJ1-4; D not certain. Trimming stripped 2 bases from V and 4 bases from J, with 15 bases between. CDR3 length: 16 residues. Germline values: CDR1 SGDLS, CDR2 YYNGEE. The CDR3 bases are TGTGCCAGCAGCGTCTCCGGACGGAATAGTAATGAAAAACTGTTTTTT. Encoded protein: CASSVSGRNSNEKLFF.

This clone was found once. The genes are TRBV9 and TRBJ2-7; D possibly matches TRBD1 or TRBD2 (6 bases each). V dropped 6 bases and J dropped 2 bases, with 15 bases sitting between them. This CDR3 is 14 amino acids long. Germline assignment: CDR1 SGDLS and CDR2 YYNGEE. The CDR3 DNA reads as TGTGCCAGCACCCCAGGAGGGGGGCCCTACGAGCAGTACTTC. Translated: CASTPGGGPYEQYF.

A word on this clone: At one boundary the junction diverges from the germline segment, which might be a read error. The chain joins TRBV7-7 to TRBJ2-3; D is uncertain. Germline lookup yields CDR1 SSHAT and CDR2 FNYEAQ (reference sequence). CDR3 length: 13 amino acids. The DNA for the CDR3 is TGTGCTAGCAGCTTAATTGGGCCAGATACGCAGTATTTT. Amino acids: CASSLIGPDTQYF.

The chain couples TRBV10-3 to TRBJ2-1; D is possibly TRBD2 (6 bases). Germline V gene sequence: CDR1 ENHRY, CDR2 SYGVKD. The CDR3 length is 16 residues. The V gene lost 4 bases and the J gene lost 2 bases, with 15 bases spanning the gap. The CDR3 DNA reads as TGTGCCATCAGTGGCCTGGGGCTAGCGCCCTACAATGAGCAGTTCTTC. Amino acid sequence: CAISGLGLAPYNEQFF.

The J gene is TRBJ2-7, the V gene TRBV6-1; 8 positions agree with TRBD2. CDR1 is MNHNS, CDR2 SASEGT, per germline. CDR3 length: 14 amino acids. Trimming at V came to 4 bases and at J to 0 bases, leaving 2 bases not matched to a gene. This CDR3 reads CASSGGGNSYEQYF. CDR3 nucleotides: TGTGCCAGCAGTGGCGGGGGGAACTCCTACGAGCAGTACTTC.

The rearrangement uses TRBV28 and TRBJ1-2; maybe TRBD1 (5 bases). The CDR3 spans 16 residues. Trimming left V 2 bases short and J 5 bases short, with 18 bases between. The germline V gene encodes CDR1 MDHEN and CDR2 SYDVKM. In DNA form, the CDR3 reads TGTGCCAGCAGTTTAAGCGACAGACCAAGGAGGTATGGCTACACCTTC. Its protein is CASSLSDRPRRYGYTF.

The chain carries TRBV5-1 and TRBJ2-1; D is perhaps TRBD1 or TRBD2 (7 bases each). This CDR3 comprises 14 residues. Between the trimmed V and J ends, which lost 0 bases and 10 bases, there was a span of 14 bases. Germline loops: CDR1 SGHRS, CDR2 YFSETQ. The CDR3 loop reads CASSLGQGLTEQFF. As DNA, the CDR3 is TGCGCCAGCAGCTTGGGACAGGGACTAACAGAGCAGTTCTTC.